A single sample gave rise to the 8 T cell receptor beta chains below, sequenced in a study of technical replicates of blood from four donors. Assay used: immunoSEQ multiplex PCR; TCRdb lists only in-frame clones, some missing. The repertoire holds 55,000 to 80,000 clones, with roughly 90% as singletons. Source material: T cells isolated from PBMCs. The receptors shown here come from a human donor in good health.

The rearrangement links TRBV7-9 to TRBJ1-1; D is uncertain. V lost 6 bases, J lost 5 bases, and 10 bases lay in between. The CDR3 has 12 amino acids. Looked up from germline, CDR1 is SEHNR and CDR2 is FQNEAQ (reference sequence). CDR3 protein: CASSSGGTEAFF. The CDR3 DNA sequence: TGTGCCAGCAGTTCGGGTGGGACTGAAGCTTTCTTT. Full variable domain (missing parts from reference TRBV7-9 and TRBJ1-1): DTGVSQNPRHKITKRGQNVTFRCDPISEHNRLYWYRQTLGQGPEFLTYFQNEAQLEKSRLLSDRFSAERPKGSFSTLEIQRTEQGDSAMYLCASSSGGTEAFFGQGTRLTVV.

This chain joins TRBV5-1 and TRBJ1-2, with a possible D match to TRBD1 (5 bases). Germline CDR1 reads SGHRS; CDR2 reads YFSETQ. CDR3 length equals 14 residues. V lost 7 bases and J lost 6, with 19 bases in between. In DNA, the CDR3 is TGCGCCAGCTCACTGCGGGGGGAGCTGGATGGCTACACCTTC. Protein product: CASSLRGELDGYTF. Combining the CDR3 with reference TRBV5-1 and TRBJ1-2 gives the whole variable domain KAGVTQTPRYLIKTRGQQVTLSCSPISGHRSVSWYQQTPGQGLQFLFEYFSETQRNKGNFPGRFSGRQFSNSRSEMNVSTLELGDSALYLCASSLRGELDGYTFGSGTRLTVV.

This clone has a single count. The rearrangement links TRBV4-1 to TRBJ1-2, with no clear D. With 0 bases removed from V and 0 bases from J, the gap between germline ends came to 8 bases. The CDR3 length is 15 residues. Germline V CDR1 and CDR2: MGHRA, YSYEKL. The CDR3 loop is CASSQERGTNYGYTF. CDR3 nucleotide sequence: TGCGCCAGCAGCCAAGAACGAGGGACTAACTATGGCTACACCTTC.

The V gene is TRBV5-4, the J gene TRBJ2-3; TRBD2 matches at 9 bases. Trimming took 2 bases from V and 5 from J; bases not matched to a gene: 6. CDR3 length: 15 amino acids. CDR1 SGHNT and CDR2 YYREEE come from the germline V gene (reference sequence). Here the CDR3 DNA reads TGTGCCAGCAGCTTACGCGGGAGGGCCCAAGATACGCAGTATTTT. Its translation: CASSLRGRAQDTQYF.

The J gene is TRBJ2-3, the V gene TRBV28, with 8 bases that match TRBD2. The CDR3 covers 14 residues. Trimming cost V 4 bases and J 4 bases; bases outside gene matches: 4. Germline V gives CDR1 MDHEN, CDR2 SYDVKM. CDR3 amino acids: CASSSAGEPDTQYF. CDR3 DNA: TGTGCCAGCAGTTCAGCGGGAGAACCAGATACGCAGTATTTT.

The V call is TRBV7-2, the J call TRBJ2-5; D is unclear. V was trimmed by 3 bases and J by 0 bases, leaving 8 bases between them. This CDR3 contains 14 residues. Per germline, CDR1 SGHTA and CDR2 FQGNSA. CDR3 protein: CASSFGTNQETQYF. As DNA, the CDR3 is TGTGCCAGCAGCTTTGGTACAAACCAAGAGACCCAGTACTTC.

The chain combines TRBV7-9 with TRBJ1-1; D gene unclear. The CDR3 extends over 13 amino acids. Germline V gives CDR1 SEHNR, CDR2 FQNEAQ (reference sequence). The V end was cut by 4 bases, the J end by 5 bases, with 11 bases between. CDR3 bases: TGTGCCAGCAGCTCTTCCTTGTATACTGAAGCTTTCTTT. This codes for CASSSSLYTEAFF.

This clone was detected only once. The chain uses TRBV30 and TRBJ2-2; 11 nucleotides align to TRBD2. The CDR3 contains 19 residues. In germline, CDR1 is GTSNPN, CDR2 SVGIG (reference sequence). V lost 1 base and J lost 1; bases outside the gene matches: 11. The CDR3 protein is CAWSGLKGGTSGNTGELFF. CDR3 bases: TGTGCCTGGAGTGGACTTAAGGGCGGGACTAGCGGGAACACCGGGGAGCTGTTTTTT.